Listed here are 21 T cell receptor beta chains from one sample, sequenced in a study of T cells in localized non-small cell lung cancer (dated by TCRdb to between 2020 and 2021). Library construction relied on the immunoSEQ multiplex PCR assay. The clones in this table, taken by TCRdb from immuneACCESS, are in-frame only. Not every clone is retained; where verified, under half of the shortfall comes from an unresolved V gene, and the cause of the rest is unknown. In this sample the table shows tens of thousands of clones, around nine tenths of which occur a single time. The top ten hold roughly 2.6% of the sample. Sequenced material: peripheral blood, taken before any cancer treatment. All receptors come from a female donor older than 55 with stage I squamous cell lung carcinoma.

The chain joins TRBV30 to TRBJ1-2; 7 bases fit TRBD1. Trimming cost V 1 base and J 5 bases; bases outside gene matches: 4. Germline CDR1 reads GTSNPN; CDR2 reads SVGIG (reference sequence). CDR3 length equals 13 residues. CDR3 coding DNA: TGTGCCTGGAGTGAGGGACAGCAATATGGCTACACCTTC. It is translated as CAWSEGQQYGYTF.

V usage is TRBV18 and J usage is TRBJ2-3, with 11 bases that match TRBD1. Germline V gene data show CDR1 as KGHSH and CDR2 as LQKENI. This CDR3 contains 15 residues. V was pared by 3 bases and J by 4 bases, with 3 bases of the junction left unmatched. The CDR3, as DNA: TGTGCCAGCTCACCTTGGACAGGGGGCTCAGATACGCAGTATTTT. Amino acid sequence: CASSPWTGGSDTQYF.

This clone was observed a handful of times. This chain uses TRBV6-5 with TRBJ2-2; possibly TRBD1 for D (5 bases). The V end was cut by 8 bases, the J end by 1 base, with 11 bases between. Germline V gene lookup returns CDR1 MNHEY and CDR2 SVGAGI. The CDR3 loop spans 14 amino acids. Here the CDR3 reads CASSSQGNTGELFF. The CDR3 coding sequence is TGTGCCAGCTCCTCCCAGGGGAACACCGGGGAGCTGTTTTTT.

The J gene is TRBJ2-3, the V gene TRBV9; the match to TRBD2 covers 12 bases. The germline V gene has CDR1 SGDLS and CDR2 YYNGEE. After removal of 0 bases from V and 6 bases from J, the junction contained 11 bases not matched to a gene. The CDR3 contains 18 residues. For the CDR3, the DNA is TGTGCCAGCAGCGTAGGAATTCTAGCGGGAGGGCCTGGGGATACGCAGTATTTT. Translating gives CASSVGILAGGPGDTQYF.

The rearrangement links TRBV7-2 to TRBJ1-5; D is unresolved. This CDR3 is 14 amino acids long. V was trimmed by 5 bases and J by 3 bases, leaving 11 bases between them. Germline V gene data show CDR1 as SGHTA and CDR2 as FQGNSA. CDR3 bases: TGTGCCAGCAGCCCTTGGAGATTCAATCAGCCCCAGCATTTT. Residues: CASSPWRFNQPQHF.

The chain combines TRBV18 with TRBJ1-1; D remains ambiguous. Germline CDR1 reads KGHSH; CDR2 reads LQKENI. There are 13 residues in the CDR3. Trimming removed 3 bases from V and 1 base from J, with 6 bases in between. CDR3 residues: CASSPGGNTEAFF. CDR3 in DNA: TGTGCCAGCTCACCCGGTGGGAACACTGAAGCTTTCTTT.

The J gene is TRBJ1-1, the V gene TRBV6-1, with 9 bases aligning to TRBD1. CDR1 and CDR2 from the germline V gene are MNHNS and SASEGT. The V and J ends lost 4 bases and 5 bases, in that order; junction bases with no gene match: 8. The CDR3 is 15 amino acids. This chain's CDR3 is CASSAPDRGRTEAFF. The CDR3 bases are TGTGCCAGCAGTGCCCCAGACAGGGGGAGAACTGAAGCTTTCTTT.

This clone was counted a single time. This chain links TRBV11-2 with TRBJ1-2; D ambiguous. CDR1 is SGHAT, CDR2 FQNNGV, per germline. The CDR3 is 13 amino acids. The V end was cut by 5 bases, the J end by 0 bases, with 7 bases between. Here the CDR3 DNA reads TGTGCCAGCAGCCTCGGGGCTAACTATGGCTACACCTTC. Its translation: CASSLGANYGYTF.

This chain uses TRBV6-5 with TRBJ2-3; either TRBD1 or TRBD2 may supply D (5 bases each). V was shortened by 5 bases and J by 6 bases, with 15 bases between the two germline ends. The CDR3 has 14 amino acids. In germline, CDR1 is MNHEY, CDR2 SVGAGI. The CDR3 DNA reads as TGTGCCAGCAGTCCGAGGGGAAACGAGGATACGCAGTATTTT. As protein: CASSPRGNEDTQYF.

V usage is TRBV4-3 and J usage is TRBJ1-1; unclear D gene. Germline assignment: CDR1 LGHNA and CDR2 YSLEER. CDR3 size: 18 residues. Trimming stripped 0 bases from V and 0 bases from J, with 17 bases between. CDR3 sequence reads: CASSQDQDVELVNTEAFF. Written as DNA, the CDR3 is TGCGCCAGCAGCCAAGATCAGGATGTCGAGCTGGTGAACACTGAAGCTTTCTTT.

The chain combines TRBV30 with TRBJ2-1; 15 positions match TRBD2. CDR1 and CDR2 (germline): GTSNPN, SVGIG (reference sequence). CDR3 size: 14 residues. J lost 6 bases, V lost 5 bases, and 2 bases had no gene match. In nucleotides, the CDR3 is TGTGCCTGGTGGACTAGCGGGAGGGTCAATGAGCAGTTCTTC. Protein sequence: CAWWTSGRVNEQFF. Looking up the rest from reference TRBV30 and TRBJ2-1 gives the full variable domain: SQTIHQWPATLVQPVGSPLSLECTVEGTSNPNLYWYRQAAGRGLQLLFYSVGIGQISSEVPQNLSASRPQDRQFILSSKKLLLSDSGFYLCAWWTSGRVNEQFFGPGTRLTVL.

The chain has TRBV30 and TRBJ1-6, with 7 bases that match TRBD1. This CDR3 has 14 residues. The V and J ends lost 2 bases and 8 bases, in that order; junction bases with no gene match: 6. Germline V gene lookup returns CDR1 GTSNPN and CDR2 SVGIG (reference sequence). Here the CDR3 reads CAWSFWQGDSPLHF. The DNA of the CDR3 is TGTGCCTGGAGTTTCTGGCAGGGGGATTCACCCCTCCACTTT.

The J gene is TRBJ1-1, the V gene TRBV30; 7 bases are a match to TRBD1. Germline V CDR1 and CDR2: GTSNPN, SVGIG (reference sequence). There are 13 residues in the CDR3. J was trimmed by 6 bases and V by 3 bases; bases with no gene match: 7. The CDR3 sequence is CAWRKTGKAEAFF. In nucleotides, the CDR3 is TGTGCCTGGAGAAAGACAGGGAAGGCTGAAGCTTTCTTT.

The rearrangement joins TRBV11-2 to TRBJ2-7; D is ambiguous. Germline V gives CDR1 SGHAT, CDR2 FQNNGV. The CDR3 length is 15 residues. Trimming shortened V by 2 bases and J by 0 bases, and 11 bases separated the two germline ends. CDR3 sequence (DNA): TGTGCCAGCAGCTTAAAACATTCCCTCTCCTACGAGCAGTACTTC. Amino acid sequence: CASSLKHSLSYEQYF. Drawing the rest from reference TRBV11-2 and TRBJ2-7, the complete variable domain is EAGVAQSPRYKIIEKRQSVAFWCNPISGHATLYWYQQILGQGPKLLIQFQNNGVVDDSQLPKDRFSAERLKGVDSTLKIQPAKLEDSAVYLCASSLKHSLSYEQYFGPGTRLTVT.

V is TRBV11-2 and J is TRBJ2-7; 7 bases are a match to TRBD2. Germline loops: CDR1 SGHAT, CDR2 FQNNGV. This CDR3 is built from 16 residues. V was clipped by 5 bases and J by 1 base; unmatched bases: 11. CDR3 amino acids: CASSQLARRSSYEQYF. The CDR3 bases are TGTGCCAGCAGCCAACTAGCGCGCCGGTCGTCCTACGAGCAGTACTTC.

This clone was recorded a few times. The rearrangement links TRBV4-3 to TRBJ1-3; D may be TRBD1 (5 bases). V was clipped by 2 bases and J by 0 bases, with 17 bases between them. The CDR3 is 18 residues long. Germline V gene lookup returns CDR1 LGHNA and CDR2 YSLEER. CDR3 sequence reads: CASSQRAQVGLSGNTIYF. CDR3 coding DNA: TGCGCCAGCAGCCAACGGGCACAGGTCGGACTCTCTGGAAACACCATATATTTT.

This chain joins TRBV4-1 and TRBJ2-3, with unresolved D. The V gene lost 1 base and the J gene lost 10 bases, with 9 bases spanning the gap. CDR1 is MGHRA, CDR2 YSYEKL, per germline. This CDR3 has 12 amino acids. CDR3 sequence reads: CASSQGLEPQYF. The CDR3 nucleotides read TGCGCCAGCAGCCAAGGGCTAGAACCGCAGTATTTT.

V and J are TRBV11-2 and TRBJ2-1; D is possibly TRBD1 (6 bases). This CDR3 is 15 amino acids long. Trimming took off 6 bases at V and 4 bases at J, with 16 bases between the two ends. In germline, CDR1 is SGHAT, CDR2 FQNNGV. The CDR3 bases are TGTGCCAGCAGTCCCGACAGGAGGATTTACAATGAGCAGTTCTTC. Amino acids: CASSPDRRIYNEQFF.

The chain recombines TRBV7-8 with TRBJ1-5; D remains unclear. Looked up from germline, CDR1 is SGHVS and CDR2 is FQNEAQ. Trimming shortened V by 1 base and J by 1 base, and 11 bases separated the two germline ends. This CDR3 is built from 16 residues. The CDR3 bases are TGTGCCAGCAGCTTAGGTCGGGTGTCAAGCAATCAGCCCCAGCATTTT. Translating gives CASSLGRVSSNQPQHF.

This clone was picked up a small number of times. This sequence joins TRBV4-1 and TRBJ1-1; the match to TRBD1 covers 7 bases. The germline CDR1 and CDR2 sequences are MGHRA and YSYEKL. The V segment lost 1 base and the J segment 7 bases; nucleotides outside the gene matches: 3. CDR3 length: 13 residues. CDR3 in amino acids: CASSQGGQREAFF. The CDR3 nucleotides read TGCGCCAGCAGCCAAGGGGGACAGCGTGAAGCTTTCTTT.

The chain recombines TRBV4-1 with TRBJ2-3; D remains ambiguous. The germline CDR1 and CDR2 sequences are MGHRA and YSYEKL. This CDR3 has 15 residues. Trimming shortened V by 1 base and J by 4 bases, and 12 bases separated the two germline ends. The CDR3 region is CASSQVPHSADTQYF. The CDR3 DNA sequence: TGCGCCAGCAGCCAAGTACCCCACTCGGCAGATACGCAGTATTTT.